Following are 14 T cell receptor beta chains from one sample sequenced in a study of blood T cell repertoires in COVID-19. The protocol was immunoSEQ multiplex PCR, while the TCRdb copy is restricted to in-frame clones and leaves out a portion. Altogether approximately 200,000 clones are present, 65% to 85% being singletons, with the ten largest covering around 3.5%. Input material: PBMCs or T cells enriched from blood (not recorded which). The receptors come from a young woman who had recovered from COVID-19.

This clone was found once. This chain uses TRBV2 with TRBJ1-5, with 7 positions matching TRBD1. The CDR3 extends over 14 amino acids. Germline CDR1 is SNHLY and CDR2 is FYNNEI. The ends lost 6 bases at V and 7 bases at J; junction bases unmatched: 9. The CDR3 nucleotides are TGTGCCAGCAGCCCGGGACAGACGTTCCAGCCCCAGCATTTT. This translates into CASSPGQTFQPQHF.

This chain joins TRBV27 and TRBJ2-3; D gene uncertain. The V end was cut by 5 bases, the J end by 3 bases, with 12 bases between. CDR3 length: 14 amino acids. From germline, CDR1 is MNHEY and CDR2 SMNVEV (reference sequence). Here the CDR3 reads CASSLNSGTDTQYF. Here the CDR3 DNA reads TGTGCCAGCAGTCTTAACAGTGGAACAGATACGCAGTATTTT.

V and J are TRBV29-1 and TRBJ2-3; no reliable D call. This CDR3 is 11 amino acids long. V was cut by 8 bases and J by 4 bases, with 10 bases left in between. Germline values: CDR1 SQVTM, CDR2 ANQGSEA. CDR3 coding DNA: TGCAGCTTCACCGAGCCAGATACGCAGTATTTT. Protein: CSFTEPDTQYF.

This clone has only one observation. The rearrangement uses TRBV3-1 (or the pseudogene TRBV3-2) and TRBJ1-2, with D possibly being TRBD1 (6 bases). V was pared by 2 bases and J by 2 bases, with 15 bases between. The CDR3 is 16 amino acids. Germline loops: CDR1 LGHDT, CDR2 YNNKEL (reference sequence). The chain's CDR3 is CASSQLTGTTNYGYTF. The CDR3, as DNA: TGTGCCAGCAGCCAACTAACAGGGACGACGAACTATGGCTACACCTTC.

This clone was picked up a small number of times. The CDR3 region is CASSLGTDRSYEQYF. CDR3 in DNA: TGTGCCAGCAGTCTTGGGACAGACCGCTCCTACGAGCAGTACTTC. The chain recombines TRBV28 with TRBJ2-7, with 7 bases lining up with TRBD1. Germline V lookup: CDR1 MDHEN, CDR2 SYDVKM. CDR3 length: 15 amino acids. The V and J ends lost 5 bases and 0 bases, in that order; junction bases with no gene match: 7. Full variable domain (outside the CDR3, taken from reference TRBV28 and TRBJ2-7): DVKVTQSSRYLVKRTGEKVFLECVQDMDHENMFWYRQDPGLGLRLIYFSYDVKMKEKGDIPEGYSVSREKKERFSLILESASTNQTSMYLCASSLGTDRSYEQYFGPGTRLTVT.

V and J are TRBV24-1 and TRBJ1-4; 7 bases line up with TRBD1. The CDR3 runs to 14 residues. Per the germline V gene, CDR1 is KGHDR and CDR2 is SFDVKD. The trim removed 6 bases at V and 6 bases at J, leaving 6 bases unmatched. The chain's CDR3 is CATSTGDNDEKLFF. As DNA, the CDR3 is TGTGCCACCAGTACAGGGGATAACGATGAAAAACTGTTTTTT.

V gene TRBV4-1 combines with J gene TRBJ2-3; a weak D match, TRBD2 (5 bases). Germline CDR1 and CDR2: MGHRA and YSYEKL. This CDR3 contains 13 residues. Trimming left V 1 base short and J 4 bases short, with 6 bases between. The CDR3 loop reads CASSQGGPDTQYF. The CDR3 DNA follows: TGCGCCAGCAGCCAAGGAGGGCCAGATACGCAGTATTTT.

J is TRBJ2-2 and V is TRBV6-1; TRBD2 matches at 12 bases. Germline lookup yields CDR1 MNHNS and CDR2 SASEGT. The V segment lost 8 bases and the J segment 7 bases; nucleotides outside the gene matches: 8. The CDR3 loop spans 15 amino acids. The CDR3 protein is CASPPSGGAIGELFF. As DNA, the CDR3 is TGTGCCAGCCCCCCTAGCGGGGGGGCCATCGGGGAGCTGTTTTTT.

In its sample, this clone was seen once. CDR3 nucleotide sequence: TGTGCCAGTAGTCCCAGGACAGCGGCTGAAAAACTGTTTTTT. It yields the protein CASSPRTAAEKLFF. The chain links TRBV19 to TRBJ1-4, with D tentatively TRBD1 (6 bases). Per the germline V gene, CDR1 is LNHDA and CDR2 is SQIVND (reference sequence). This CDR3 has 14 amino acids. The germline V and J ends were trimmed by 5 bases and 7 bases, with 14 bases remaining between them. Full variable domain (outside the CDR3, taken from reference TRBV19 and TRBJ1-4): DGGITQSPKYLFRKEGQNVTLSCEQNLNHDAMYWYRQDPGQGLRLIYYSQIVNDFQKGDIAEGYSVSREKKESFPLTVTSAQKNPTAFYLCASSPRTAAEKLFFGSGTQLSVL.

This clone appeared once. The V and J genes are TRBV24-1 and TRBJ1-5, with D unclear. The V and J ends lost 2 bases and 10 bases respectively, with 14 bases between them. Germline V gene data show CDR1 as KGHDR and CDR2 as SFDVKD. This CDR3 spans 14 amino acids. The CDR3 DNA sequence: TGTGCCACCAGTGATTCGGCTCTGCCAGGTCCCCAGCATTTT. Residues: CATSDSALPGPQHF.

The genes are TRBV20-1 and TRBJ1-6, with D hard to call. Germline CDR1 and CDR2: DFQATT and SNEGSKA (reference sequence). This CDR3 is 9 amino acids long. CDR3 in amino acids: CSAGGTLHF. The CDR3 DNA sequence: TGCAGCGCCGGAGGTACCCTCCACTTT.

The CDR3 sequence is CASSLTGQGARLDYGYTF. The CDR3, as DNA: TGTGCCAGCAGCTTAACAGGACAGGGGGCGAGGTTGGACTATGGCTACACCTTC. The chain carries TRBV7-2 and TRBJ1-2; 11 nucleotides match TRBD1. After removal of 2 bases from V and 3 bases from J, the junction contained 11 bases not matched to a gene. Germline V CDR1 and CDR2: SGHTA, FQGNSA. CDR3 size: 18 residues.

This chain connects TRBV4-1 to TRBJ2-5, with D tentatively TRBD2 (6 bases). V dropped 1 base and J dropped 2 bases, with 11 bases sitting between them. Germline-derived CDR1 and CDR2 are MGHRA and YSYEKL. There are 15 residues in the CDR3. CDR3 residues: CASSQVGGFQETQYF. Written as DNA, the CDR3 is TGCGCCAGCAGCCAAGTGGGGGGATTTCAAGAGACCCAGTACTTC.

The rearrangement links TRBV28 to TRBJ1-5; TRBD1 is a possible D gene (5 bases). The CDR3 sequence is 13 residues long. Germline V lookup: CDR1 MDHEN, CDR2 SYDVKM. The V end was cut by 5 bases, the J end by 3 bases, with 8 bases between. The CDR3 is CASSVRDNQPQHF. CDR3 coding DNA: TGTGCCAGCAGTGTCAGGGACAATCAGCCCCAGCATTTT.